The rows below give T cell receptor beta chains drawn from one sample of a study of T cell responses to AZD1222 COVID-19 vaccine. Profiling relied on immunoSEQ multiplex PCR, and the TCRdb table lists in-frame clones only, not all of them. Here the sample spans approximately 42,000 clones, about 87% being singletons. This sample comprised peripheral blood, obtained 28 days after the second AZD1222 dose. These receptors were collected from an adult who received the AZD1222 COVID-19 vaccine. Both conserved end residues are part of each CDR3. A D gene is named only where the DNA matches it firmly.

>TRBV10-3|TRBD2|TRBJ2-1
CAISELAGEQFF
TGTGCCATCAGTGAACTAGCGGGTGAGCAGTTCTTC
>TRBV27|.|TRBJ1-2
CASSFPAGAGGYTF
TGTGCCAGCAGTTTTCCGGCCGGGGCAGGTGGCTACACCTTC
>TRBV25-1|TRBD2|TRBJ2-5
CASSDPLASETQYF
TGTGCCAGCAGTGACCCACTAGCGTCGGAGACCCAGTACTTC
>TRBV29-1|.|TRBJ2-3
CSATGRGGADTQYF
TGCAGCGCTACCGGTCGGGGAGGTGCAGATACGCAGTATTTT
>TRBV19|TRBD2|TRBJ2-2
CASSSGRKTGELFF
TGTGCCAGTAGTAGCGGGAGAAAAACCGGGGAGCTGTTTTTT
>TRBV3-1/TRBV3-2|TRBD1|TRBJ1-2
CASSQGRSRGRRSSGYTF
TGTGCCAGCAGCCAAGGAAGGTCGAGGGGGCGCAGGAGTTCGGGCTACACCTTC
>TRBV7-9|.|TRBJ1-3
CASSSSVGNTIYF
TGTGCCAGCAGCTCCTCCGTTGGAAACACCATATATTTT
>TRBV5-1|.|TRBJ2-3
CASSPLPQRSTDTQYF
TGCGCCAGCAGCCCACTACCCCAGCGGAGCACAGATACGCAGTATTTT
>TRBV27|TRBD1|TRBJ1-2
CASSRDRGTPGYTF
TGTGCCAGCAGTCGGGACAGGGGAACTCCTGGCTACACCTTC
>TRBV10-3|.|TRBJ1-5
CAISRDGANQPQHF
TGTGCCATCAGTAGGGACGGAGCCAATCAGCCCCAGCATTTT